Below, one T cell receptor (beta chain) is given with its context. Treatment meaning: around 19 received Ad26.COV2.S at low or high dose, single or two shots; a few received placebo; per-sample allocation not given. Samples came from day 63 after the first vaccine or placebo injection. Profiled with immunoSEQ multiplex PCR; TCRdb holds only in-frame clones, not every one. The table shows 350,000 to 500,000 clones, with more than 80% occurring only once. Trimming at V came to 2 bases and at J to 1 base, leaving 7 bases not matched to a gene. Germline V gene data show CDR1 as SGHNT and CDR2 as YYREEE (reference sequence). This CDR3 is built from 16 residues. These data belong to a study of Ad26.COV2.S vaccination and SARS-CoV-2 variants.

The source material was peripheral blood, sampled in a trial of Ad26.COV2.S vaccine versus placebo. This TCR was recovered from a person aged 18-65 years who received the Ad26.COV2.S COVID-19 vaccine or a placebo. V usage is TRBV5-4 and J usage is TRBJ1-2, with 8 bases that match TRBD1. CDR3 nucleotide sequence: TGTGCCAGCAGCTTACTGTTAGGACAGGGTAACTATGGCTACACCTTC. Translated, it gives CASSLLLGQGNYGYTF.